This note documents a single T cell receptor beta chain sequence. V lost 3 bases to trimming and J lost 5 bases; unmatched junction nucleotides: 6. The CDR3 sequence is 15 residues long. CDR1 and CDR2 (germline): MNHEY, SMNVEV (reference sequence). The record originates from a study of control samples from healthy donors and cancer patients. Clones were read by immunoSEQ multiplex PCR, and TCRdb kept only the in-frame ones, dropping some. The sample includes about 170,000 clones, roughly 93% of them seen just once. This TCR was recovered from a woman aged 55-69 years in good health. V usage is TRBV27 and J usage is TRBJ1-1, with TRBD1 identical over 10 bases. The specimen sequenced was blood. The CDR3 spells CASSFYGQGETEAFF. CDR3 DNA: TGTGCCAGCAGTTTCTACGGACAGGGGGAAACTGAAGCTTTCTTT.